This T cell receptor beta chain was profiled in a study of cytomegalovirus exposure and HLA in healthy donors. Study-level points and caveats: Per a prior analysis, the majority of TCR beta V segments were productive roughly 90% or roughly 30% of the time. What was likely a sequencing artifact was a cluster of highly shared sequence variants.

CDR3 size: 15 residues. Per germline, CDR1 MDHEN and CDR2 SYDVKM. The V segment lost 5 bases and the J segment 8 bases; nucleotides outside the gene matches: 8. Donors were nominally healthy when sampled, though unrecorded immune exposures were likely. It was with 60 Vbeta and 13 Jbeta primers that the PCR ran. Using immunoSEQ multiplex PCR, the repertoire was profiled, and TCRdb retains in-frame clones only, with some absent. The repertoire includes approximately 150,000 clones, 87% of them detected once, and under 0.95% sits in the top ten. About this clone itself: Its antigen is still unknown.

This receptor was taken from a woman in her thirties in good health and CMV-seronegative. V gene TRBV28 combines with J gene TRBJ2-1; 11 nucleotides match TRBD2. Material for sequencing was PBMCs. The DNA for the CDR3 is TGTGCCAGCAGTCCCGTAGCGGGAGGGCCAGATGAGCAGTTCTTC. It encodes CASSPVAGGPDEQFF.